What follows are 10 T cell receptor beta chains derived from one specimen sequenced in a study of blood T cell repertoires in COVID-19. Sequenced by immunoSEQ multiplex PCR; TCRdb stores in-frame clones only, minus some. Of some 66,000 clones detected, 86% appear once; the ten largest clones hold more than 6.5%. Sequencing was carried out using peripheral blood. The receptors were sampled from a man in his fifties or sixties with active COVID-19.

J is TRBJ1-6 and V is TRBV7-9; 9 nucleotides line up with TRBD1. This CDR3 region has 16 residues. Germline V gives CDR1 SEHNR, CDR2 FQNEAQ (reference sequence). V was pared by 5 bases and J by 9 bases, with 11 bases of the junction left unmatched. The CDR3 nucleotides are TGTGCCAGCAGCGATCTAACAGGGGGCGCCACTTCACCCCTCCACTTT. Encoded protein: CASSDLTGGATSPLHF.

The V gene is TRBV11-3, the J gene TRBJ2-7; 7 bases are shared with TRBD1. This CDR3 spans 13 amino acids. From germline, CDR1 is SGHNT and CDR2 YENEEA. Trimming at V came to 5 bases and at J to 7 bases, leaving 8 bases not matched to a gene. The CDR3 spells CASSVGQSEEQYV. Here the CDR3 DNA reads TGTGCCAGCAGCGTGGGACAGTCTGAGGAGCAGTACGTC.

The genes are TRBV7-9 and TRBJ2-6; possibly TRBD1 for D (6 bases). The ends were cut back, 4 bases at V and 1 base at J, with 8 bases in the middle. This CDR3 contains 15 residues. Germline CDR1 and CDR2: SEHNR and FQNEAQ (reference sequence). CDR3 nucleotide sequence: TGTGCCAGCAGCTCAACAGGGTCTGGGGCCAACGTCCTGACTTTC. It is translated as CASSSTGSGANVLTF.

This chain's CDR3 is CASSPRITGGGGETQYF. The DNA for the CDR3 is TGTGCCAGCTCACCACGAATAACAGGGGGCGGAGGAGAGACCCAGTACTTC. V gene TRBV18 combines with J gene TRBJ2-5; 9 positions agree with TRBD1. Trimming removed 1 base from V and 4 bases from J; junction bases left unmatched: 10. The CDR3 runs to 17 residues. The germline gives CDR1 KGHSH, CDR2 LQKENI. The whole variable domain, filled in from reference TRBV18 and TRBJ2-5, reads NAGVMQNPRHLVRRRGQEARLRCSPMKGHSHVYWYRQLPEEGLKFMVYLQKENIIDESGMPKERFSAEFPKEGPSILRIQQVVRGDSAAYFCASSPRITGGGGETQYFGPGTRLLVL.

The V and J genes are TRBV5-1 and TRBJ2-7, with D perhaps TRBD1 (5 bases). Germline values: CDR1 SGHRS, CDR2 YFSETQ. The germline V and J ends were trimmed by 4 bases and 0 bases, with 11 bases remaining between them. There are 14 residues in the CDR3. CDR3 DNA sequence: TGCGCCAGCAGCCTGACAGCTAACTCCTACGAGCAGTACTTC. The encoded protein is CASSLTANSYEQYF.

The chain couples TRBV4-1 to TRBJ2-1; D is perhaps TRBD2 (6 bases). Germline assignment: CDR1 MGHRA and CDR2 YSYEKL. Trimming took off 0 bases at V and 4 bases at J, with 19 bases between the two ends. The CDR3 runs to 18 residues. CDR3 protein: CASSQDRGGRDLYNEQFF. In DNA, the CDR3 is TGCGCCAGCAGCCAAGATCGGGGAGGCAGGGACTTATACAATGAGCAGTTCTTC.

The chain recombines TRBV6-4 with TRBJ2-3; 8 bases align to TRBD1. CDR1 MRHNA and CDR2 SNTAGT come from the germline V gene. This CDR3 comprises 13 residues. V was pared by 5 bases and J by 4 bases, with 2 bases of the junction left unmatched. CDR3 protein: CASSSGGADTQYF. CDR3 nucleotide sequence: TGTGCCAGCAGTTCAGGGGGCGCAGATACGCAGTATTTT.

V gene TRBV24-1 combines with J gene TRBJ2-1; D possibly corresponds to TRBD2 (6 bases). This CDR3 is built from 11 residues. Germline V gene data show CDR1 as KGHDR and CDR2 as SFDVKD. V shed 9 bases and J shed 10 bases, with 12 bases lying between them. The CDR3 coding sequence is TGTGCCACCGAAAGCGGGCGGGAGCAGTTCTTC. It specifies CATESGREQFF.

The chain employs TRBV6-1 and TRBJ2-3, with a weak D call TRBD1 (6 bases). Germline V lookup: CDR1 MNHNS, CDR2 SASEGT. Trimming pared 1 base from V and 2 bases from J, leaving 13 bases between. The CDR3 covers 16 residues. CDR3 region: CASSEVWGRLTDTQYF. CDR3 DNA sequence: TGTGCCAGCAGTGAAGTATGGGGGCGCCTCACAGATACGCAGTATTTT.

The chain recombines TRBV18 with TRBJ2-1; 11 bases fit TRBD2. CDR1 and CDR2 from the germline V gene are KGHSH and LQKENI. J was trimmed by 0 bases and V by 1 base; bases with no gene match: 11. The CDR3 consists of 20 residues. The CDR3 region is CASSPRPTSGKRGSYNEQFF. CDR3 in DNA: TGTGCCAGCTCACCACGTCCGACTAGCGGGAAACGGGGCTCCTACAATGAGCAGTTCTTC.